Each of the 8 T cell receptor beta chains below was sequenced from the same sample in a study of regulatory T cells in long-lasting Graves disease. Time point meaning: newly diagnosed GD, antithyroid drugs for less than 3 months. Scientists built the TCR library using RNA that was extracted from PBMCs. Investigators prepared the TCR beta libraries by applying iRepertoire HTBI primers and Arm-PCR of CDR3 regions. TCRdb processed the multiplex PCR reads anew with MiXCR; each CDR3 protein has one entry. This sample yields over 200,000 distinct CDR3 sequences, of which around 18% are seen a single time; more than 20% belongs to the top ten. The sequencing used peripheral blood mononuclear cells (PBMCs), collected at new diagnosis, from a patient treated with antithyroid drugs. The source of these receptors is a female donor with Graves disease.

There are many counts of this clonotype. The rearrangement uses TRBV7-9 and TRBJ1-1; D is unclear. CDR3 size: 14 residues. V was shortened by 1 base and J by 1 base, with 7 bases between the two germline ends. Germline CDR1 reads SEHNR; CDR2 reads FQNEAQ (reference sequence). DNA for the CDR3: TGTGCCAGCAGCTTAGAAGCAGGGAACACTGAAGCTTTCTTT. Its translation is CASSLEAGNTEAFF. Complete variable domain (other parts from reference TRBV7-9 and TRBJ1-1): DTGVSQNPRHKITKRGQNVTFRCDPISEHNRLYWYRQTLGQGPEFLTYFQNEAQLEKSRLLSDRFSAERPKGSFSTLEIQRTEQGDSAMYLCASSLEAGNTEAFFGQGTRLTVV.

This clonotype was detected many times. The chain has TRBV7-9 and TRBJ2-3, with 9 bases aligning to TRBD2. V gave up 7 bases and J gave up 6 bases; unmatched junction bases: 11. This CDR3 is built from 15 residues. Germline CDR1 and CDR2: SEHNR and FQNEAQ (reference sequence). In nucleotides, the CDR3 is TGTGCCAGCACCGGGAGGACTAGCGTGGGCGATACGCAGTATTTT. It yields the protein CASTGRTSVGDTQYF.

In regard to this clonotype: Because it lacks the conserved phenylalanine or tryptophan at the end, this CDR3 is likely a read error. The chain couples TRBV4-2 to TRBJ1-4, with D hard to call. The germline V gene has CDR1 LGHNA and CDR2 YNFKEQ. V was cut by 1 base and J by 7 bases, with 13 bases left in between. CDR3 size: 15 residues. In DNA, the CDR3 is TGTGCCAGCAGCCAAGCGGGAGGGCAAGGTGAAAAACTGTTTATT. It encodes CASSQAGGQGEKLFI.

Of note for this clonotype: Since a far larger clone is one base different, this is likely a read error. For the CDR3, the DNA is TGTGCCAGCAGTGATGTGAATCAGCCCCAGCATTTT. This encodes CASSDVNQPQHF. V gene TRBV27 combines with J gene TRBJ1-5; D gene uncertain. Germline-derived CDR1 and CDR2 are MNHEY and SMNVEV (reference sequence). Trimming pared 5 bases from V and 4 bases from J, leaving 6 bases between. The CDR3 contains 12 residues.

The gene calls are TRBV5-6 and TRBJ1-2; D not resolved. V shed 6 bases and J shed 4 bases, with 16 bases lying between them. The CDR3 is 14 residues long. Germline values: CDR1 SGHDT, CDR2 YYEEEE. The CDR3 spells CASTTRRAGYGYTF. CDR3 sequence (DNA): TGTGCCAGCACCACGAGGAGGGCCGGCTATGGCTACACCTTC.

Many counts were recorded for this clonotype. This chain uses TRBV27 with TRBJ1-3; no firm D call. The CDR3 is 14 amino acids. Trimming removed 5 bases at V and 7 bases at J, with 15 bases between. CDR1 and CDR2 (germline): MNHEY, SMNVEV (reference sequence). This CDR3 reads CASSEYRASNTIYF. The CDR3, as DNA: TGTGCCAGCAGTGAATACCGGGCGAGCAACACCATATATTTT.

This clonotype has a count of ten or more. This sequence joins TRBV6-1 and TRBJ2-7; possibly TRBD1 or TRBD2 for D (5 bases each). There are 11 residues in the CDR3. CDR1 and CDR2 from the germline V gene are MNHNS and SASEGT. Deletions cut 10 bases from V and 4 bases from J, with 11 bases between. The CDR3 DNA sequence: TGTGCCACCGGGGACGGATACGAGCAGTACTTC. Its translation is CATGDGYEQYF.

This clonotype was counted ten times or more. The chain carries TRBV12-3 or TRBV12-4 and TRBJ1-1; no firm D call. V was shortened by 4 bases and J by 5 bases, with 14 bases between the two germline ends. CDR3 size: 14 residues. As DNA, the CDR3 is TGTGCCAGCAGTTCGGGGTTTAAAGGAACTGAAGCTTTCTTT. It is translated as CASSSGFKGTEAFF.